These T cell receptor beta chains were read from a single sample in a study of cytomegalovirus exposure and HLA in healthy donors. Here immunoSEQ multiplex PCR was the method, and the copy in TCRdb shows in-frame clones only, minus some. The sample shows roughly 71,000 clones, roughly 92% of them seen only once. Sample: PBMCs. Source of these receptors: a woman under 30 in good health and CMV-seronegative. The CDR3 runs from the conserved cysteine through the conserved F or W. D genes are given only for firm matches. Expanded clones get a size class; other rows say once, few or many, or leave the size out.

>TRBJ2-7|once|TRBV6-5|TRBD1
CASQPGQGLYEQYF
TGTGCCAGCCAACCGGGACAGGGGCTCTACGAGCAGTACTTC
>TRBJ1-5|.|TRBV28|.
CASSLEGKPQHF
TGTGCCAGCAGTTTGGAGGGAAAACCCCAGCATTTT
>TRBJ2-5|once|TRBV19|TRBD1
CASSIPRRDRQETQYF
TGTGCCAGTAGTATCCCCCGCCGGGACAGACAAGAGACCCAGTACTTC
>TRBJ2-5|.|TRBV30|.
CAWSVLVWTEETQYF
TGTGCCTGGAGTGTACTAGTTTGGACCGAAGAGACCCAGTACTTC
>TRBJ2-1|.|TRBV4-1|.
CASSQEGSSYNEQFF
TGCGCCAGCAGCCAAGAGGGGAGCTCCTACAATGAGCAGTTCTTC
>TRBJ2-7|.|TRBV14|TRBD1
CASSQREGTVGSYEQYF
TGTGCCAGCAGCCAAAGAGAGGGGACAGTTGGTTCCTACGAGCAGTACTTC
>TRBJ2-7|.|TRBV7-2|TRBD2
CASSSRPGLASEQYF
TGTGCCAGCAGCTCACGACCGGGACTAGCGAGCGAGCAGTACTTC
>TRBJ1-3|.|TRBV6-5|TRBD1
CASRQGYFSGNTIYF
TGTGCCAGCCGACAGGGTTACTTCTCTGGAAACACCATATATTTT
>TRBJ2-1|.|TRBV5-1|TRBD2
CASSLGGSSYNEQFF
TGCGCCAGCAGCTTGGGCGGGAGCTCCTACAATGAGCAGTTCTTC
>TRBJ2-2|.|TRBV6-1|.
CASDTRSDTGELFF
TGTGCCAGCGATACCCGAAGCGACACCGGGGAGCTGTTTTTT
>TRBJ1-1|.|TRBV28|.
CASSPLGLTAFF
TGTGCCAGCAGTCCCTTAGGACTAACGGCTTTCTTT
>TRBJ1-6|.|TRBV2|.
CASSEPAWGGKRSPLHF
TGTGCCAGCAGCGAACCGGCTTGGGGAGGGAAAAGATCACCCCTCCACTTT
>TRBJ2-3|.|TRBV19|TRBD2
CASSGRADTQYF
TGTGCCAGTAGTGGGAGGGCAGATACGCAGTATTTT
>TRBJ1-1|.|TRBV9|.
CASSVYGQPNTEAFF
TGTGCCAGCAGCGTATACGGACAGCCGAACACTGAAGCTTTCTTT
>TRBJ2-7|.|TRBV28|.
CASSPLSTTYEQYF
TGTGCCAGCAGTCCCTTGAGTACTACCTACGAGCAGTACTTC
>TRBJ2-7|.|TRBV30|TRBD1
CAWGTGGWSEQYF
TGTGCCTGGGGGACAGGGGGCTGGAGCGAGCAGTACTTC
>TRBJ1-1|.|TRBV13|.
CASSLVGGEAFF
TGTGCCAGCAGCTTAGTGGGAGGTGAAGCTTTCTTT
>TRBJ2-7|once|TRBV5-1|TRBD2
CASSPIAGGSYEQYF
TGCGCCAGCAGCCCCATAGCGGGGGGTTCCTACGAGCAGTACTTC
>TRBJ2-1|.|TRBV6-1|TRBD1
CASSEGTGFNEQFF
TGTGCCAGCAGTGAAGGGACAGGGTTCAATGAGCAGTTCTTC
>TRBJ2-7|.|TRBV18|TRBD1
CASSPGIHRGYEQYF
TGTGCCAGCTCACCAGGAATCCACAGGGGATACGAGCAGTACTTC
>TRBJ2-2|.|TRBV7-8|.
CASSSRTGELFF
TGTGCCAGCAGCTCTAGGACCGGGGAGCTGTTTTTT
>TRBJ1-6|.|TRBV30|.
CALVPTSSYNSPLHF
TGTGCCTTGGTTCCCACGAGCTCCTATAATTCACCCCTCCACTTT
>TRBJ2-5|.|TRBV18|.
CASSPDRETQYF
TGTGCCAGCTCACCAGACAGAGAGACCCAGTACTTC
>TRBJ1-4|.|TRBV6-5|.
CASSYLGSPGEKLFF
TGTGCCAGCAGTTACCTGGGGTCCCCGGGGGAAAAACTGTTTTTT
>TRBJ1-5|once|TRBV28|.
CASSPAGGQPQHF
TGTGCCAGCAGTCCCGCGGGGGGTCAGCCCCAGCATTTT
>TRBJ2-1|few|TRBV4-1|.
CASSQTEHTGSYNEQFF
TGCGCCAGCAGCCAAACAGAGCATACGGGGTCCTACAATGAGCAGTTCTTC
>TRBJ1-2|few|TRBV6-5|TRBD1
CASRSYQGEYGYTF
TGTGCCAGCAGATCCTACCAGGGGGAGTATGGCTACACCTTC
>TRBJ2-7|.|TRBV10-3|.
CAIMGGTPEQYF
TGTGCCATCATGGGGGGAACGCCGGAGCAGTACTTC
>TRBJ2-2|.|TRBV5-1|TRBD1
CASSERQGTNTGELFF
TGCGCCAGCAGCGAAAGACAGGGAACGAACACCGGGGAGCTGTTTTTT
>TRBJ1-5|.|TRBV19|.
CASSTWGQGNQPQHF
TGTGCCAGTAGTACTTGGGGGCAAGGCAATCAGCCCCAGCATTTT
>TRBJ2-6|.|TRBV25-1|.
CASREGSGANVLTF
TGTGCCAGCAGAGAGGGCTCTGGGGCCAACGTCCTGACTTTC
>TRBJ2-7|.|TRBV30|.
CAWSVSQYEQYF
TGTGCCTGGAGTGTATCACAGTACGAGCAGTACTTC
>TRBJ1-5|few|TRBV7-8|.
CASSPIVGAGNQPQHF
TGTGCCAGCAGCCCGATCGTTGGGGCCGGCAATCAGCCCCAGCATTTT
>TRBJ2-2|.|TRBV5-5|.
CASRQKANTGELFF
TGTGCCAGCAGACAGAAAGCGAACACCGGGGAGCTGTTTTTT
>TRBJ2-3|.|TRBV5-5|TRBD1
CASSLLQGAFTDTQYF
TGTGCCAGCAGCTTGTTGCAGGGGGCGTTCACAGATACGCAGTATTTT
>TRBJ2-1|.|TRBV11-3|TRBD2
CASSTGLAEYNEQFF
TGTGCCAGCAGCACGGGACTAGCGGAATACAATGAGCAGTTCTTC
>TRBJ1-1|.|TRBV5-1|.
CASSLQTVNTEAFF
TGCGCCAGCAGCCTACAGACAGTGAACACTGAAGCTTTCTTT
>TRBJ2-5|.|TRBV11-2|.
CASSRRGTEKETQYF
TGTGCCAGCAGCCGCCGCGGGACAGAAAAAGAGACCCAGTACTTC
>TRBJ1-6|.|TRBV5-5|.
CASSLTSSYNSPLHF
TGTGCCAGCAGCTTAACTAGCTCCTATAATTCACCCCTCCACTTT
>TRBJ2-3|.|TRBV7-3|TRBD1
CASSPDRFFSTDTQYF
TGTGCCAGCAGCCCGGACAGGTTTTTTAGCACAGATACGCAGTATTTT